This T cell receptor (beta chain) was sequenced during a study of blood T cell repertoires in COVID-19 (dated by TCRdb to the early 2020s). At the level of the whole study: Samples from collaborators originated in the United States, Italy and Spain and spanned both the acute and convalescent phases of COVID-19. Nearly every sample came with metadata listing a de-identified subject ID, COVID-19 status, age in years and sex. Subjects who had been exposed to COVID-19, were actively infected with it, or had recovered from it provided the deeply sampled blood TCRbeta repertoires that made up the dataset. Samples came from the ongoing ImmuneRACE study (first 160 participants) plus 1,254 subjects from 6 global collaborators. The repertoires were made available in a free public database intended to serve as a resource for research on the immune response to SARS-CoV-2. Where available, HLA class I and class II types were taken from metadata supplied by the sample provider and were not determined by assay-based typing. The prospective study material was composed of cDNA or gDNA derived from T cells, B-cell-depleted T cells, or PBMCs. The research as a whole found: The amount of clinical and demographic metadata varied by source and participant and was provided uncurated.

The immunoSEQ Assay, a bias-controlled multiplex PCR, was used to amplify TCRbeta CDR3 regions from genomic DNA. In the authors' own workflow: The number of nucleated cells in each sample was estimated by amplification of reference gene primers within the assay. To quantify the absolute abundance of each unique TCRbeta CDR3 rearrangement, sequence reads were collapsed and filtered. For each sample, productive Simpson clonality was calculated by taking the square root of Simpson's diversity index across productive rearrangements. TCRdb provides this immuneACCESS table in a form limited to in-frame rearrangements. Some clones are lacking; in checked studies, under half of them reflect an unresolved V gene, and why the rest are absent is not known. That table supplies the V and J calls and clone size; D and trimming were determined from the DNA. This sample holds approximately 100,000 clones; roughly 85% were observed only once. The ten largest clones take up 2.1% of the sample.

The CDR3 runs 14 amino acids, cysteine and phenylalanine included. The DNA shown is the 42-base CDR3, in frame from base 1. The germline V gene provides CDR1 MRHNA and CDR2 SNTAGT. Germline trimming amounts to 4 bases on V and 1 base on J, with 2 as the count of junction bases outside the gene matches. Each collaborating institution followed its own protocols to collect whole blood in K2EDTA tubes. Collaborator samples were shipped for TCRbeta analysis as frozen whole blood, isolated PBMCs, or DNA extracted from either sample type. Ten or more counts support this clone. The specificity of this receptor is unknown. No base-level quality is on record; no much larger clone is a single base apart.

The sequenced sample was peripheral blood. This TCR was recovered from a human donor in a cohort sampled during active COVID-19. Rearrangement joined TRBV6-4 to TRBJ2-3, and TRBD1 aligns with 7 junction nucleotides. The DNA sequence reads TGTGCCAGCAGTGCAACAGGGGGCACAGATACGCAGTATTTT. Translated, it gives CASSATGGTDTQYF.